Listed below are T cell receptor beta chains from one sample, sequenced in a study of shared T cell receptors in the human thymus. Clones were sequenced by immunoSEQ multiplex PCR, and TCRdb holds only the in-frame ones, with some missing. The sample yields fewer than 700,000 clones, around 89% seen once. These same records also appear under a second study, on human thymus T cells.

The sequenced sample consisted of thymocytes. Source of these receptors: a boy under three years old with a congenital heart defect. The CDR3 runs from the conserved cysteine through the conserved F or W. The D gene is left open where the match is weak. Expanded clones get a size class; other rows say once, few or many, or leave the size out.

size: NA
J: TRBJ2-1
V: TRBV11-2
D: TRBD2
DNA: TGTGCCAGCAGCTTAGATCTACTAGCGGGAGCGAGAGACAATGAGCAGTTCTTC
CDR3: CASSLDLLAGARDNEQFF

size: NA
J: TRBJ2-2
V: TRBV7-9
D: NA
DNA: TGTGCCAGCAACAACCTTTGGGAGGTCCCCGGGGAGCTGTTTTTT
CDR3: CASNNLWEVPGELFF

size: NA
J: TRBJ2-3
V: TRBV27
D: TRBD2
DNA: TGTGCCAGCAGTTTCCGAGCGGGAGGGCGAACAGATACGCAGTATTTT
CDR3: CASSFRAGGRTDTQYF

size: NA
J: TRBJ2-3
V: TRBV7-9
D: NA
DNA: TGTGCCAGCAGCTTATCATTGGTTCTAGGCCCAGATACGCAGTATTTT
CDR3: CASSLSLVLGPDTQYF

size: once
J: TRBJ2-1
V: TRBV15
D: NA
DNA: TGTGCCACCAGCACAAGGCAGGGGGGTGAGCAGTTCTTC
CDR3: CATSTRQGGEQFF

size: once
J: TRBJ1-1
V: TRBV7-8
D: TRBD1
DNA: TGTGCCAGCAGCTTAGCGAGGGGGCCCCAGGGGAACACTGAAGCTTTCTTT
CDR3: CASSLARGPQGNTEAFF

size: NA
J: TRBJ2-7
V: TRBV27
D: NA
DNA: TGTGCCAGCAGTCTCCGACAGAACCCCTACGAGCAGTACTTC
CDR3: CASSLRQNPYEQYF

size: NA
J: TRBJ1-3
V: TRBV14
D: NA
DNA: TGTGCCAGCAGCCAAGAGGAGGGAGCGGGAAACACCATATATTTT
CDR3: CASSQEEGAGNTIYF

size: NA
J: TRBJ1-2
V: TRBV28
D: NA
DNA: TGTGCCACCTCCCTAGGGAGGATCCCCTATGGCTACACCTTC
CDR3: CATSLGRIPYGYTF

size: NA
J: TRBJ2-5
V: TRBV11-2
D: NA
DNA: TGTGCCAGCAGCCCCCTGGACAGATTTGTCGGGACCCAGTACTTC
CDR3: CASSPLDRFVGTQYF

size: NA
J: TRBJ2-7
V: TRBV14
D: TRBD1
DNA: TGTGCCAGCAGCCTCCGGGACAGGGGGCTCGAGCAGTACTTC
CDR3: CASSLRDRGLEQYF

size: once
J: TRBJ2-7
V: TRBV2
D: TRBD1
DNA: TGTGCCAGCAGGGGGGACAGGGCGCGGGACGAGCAGTACTTC
CDR3: CASRGDRARDEQYF

size: few
J: TRBJ2-3
V: TRBV11-2
D: TRBD2
DNA: TGTGCCAGCAGAGCCAGACTAGCGGGAGCGAGGGCAGATACGCAGTATTTT
CDR3: CASRARLAGARADTQYF

size: NA
J: TRBJ2-7
V: TRBV18
D: TRBD1
DNA: TGTGCCAGCTCAAGTCCCGGGACAGGGGTGGCCTACGAGCAGTACTTC
CDR3: CASSSPGTGVAYEQYF

size: NA
J: TRBJ2-3
V: TRBV6-6
D: NA
DNA: TGTGCCAGCACCTACTTTGGTCTAACAGATACGCAGTATTTT
CDR3: CASTYFGLTDTQYF

size: NA
J: TRBJ1-5
V: TRBV28
D: NA
DNA: TGTGCCAGCAGTTTAACGCCGGGGGGCCTGAATCAGCCCCAGCATTTT
CDR3: CASSLTPGGLNQPQHF

size: NA
J: TRBJ2-2
V: TRBV14
D: NA
DNA: TGTGCCAGCAGCCAAGATAATTTGGGACATAGGTTTCCCGGGGAGCTGTTTTTT
CDR3: CASSQDNLGHRFPGELFF

size: NA
J: TRBJ2-1
V: TRBV28
D: TRBD2
DNA: TGTGCCAGCAGTTTAGGACTAGCCTACAATGAGCAGTTCTTC
CDR3: CASSLGLAYNEQFF

size: NA
J: TRBJ1-5
V: TRBV2
D: NA
DNA: TGTGCCAGCAGTACCGAGGGGGACGGGCAGCCCCAGCATTTT
CDR3: CASSTEGDGQPQHF

size: NA
J: TRBJ2-7
V: TRBV11-2
D: NA
DNA: TGTGCCAGCAGCTTATTAGGGAAAGGGGACGAGCAGTACTTC
CDR3: CASSLLGKGDEQYF

size: NA
J: TRBJ2-3
V: TRBV10-3
D: TRBD2
DNA: TGTGCCATCAGTTTAGCGGGAGGCACAGATACGCAGTATTTT
CDR3: CAISLAGGTDTQYF

size: NA
J: TRBJ2-1
V: TRBV28
D: TRBD2
DNA: TGTGCTACCGACAGGGGTCCTAGCGGGAGGGAGGGGCCCTACAATGAGCAGTTCTTC
CDR3: CATDRGPSGREGPYNEQFF

size: NA
J: TRBJ2-7
V: TRBV15
D: TRBD2
DNA: TGTGCCACCAGCAAGAAGGAGCGGGAGGGCACATCCTACGAGCAGTACTTC
CDR3: CATSKKEREGTSYEQYF

size: NA
J: TRBJ2-7
V: TRBV18
D: TRBD2
DNA: TGTGCCAGCTCACCCACTAGCGGGAGGAACTCCTTCCTCCACGAGCAGTACTTC
CDR3: CASSPTSGRNSFLHEQYF

size: NA
J: TRBJ2-7
V: TRBV15
D: TRBD1
DNA: TGTGCCACCAGCAGAGCCTCCGGGACAGTCCCCTCCTACGAGCAGTACTTC
CDR3: CATSRASGTVPSYEQYF

size: NA
J: TRBJ1-2
V: TRBV21-1
D: NA
DNA: TGTGCCAGCCAAGACGCGGGTATGGGCTACACCTTC
CDR3: CASQDAGMGYTF

size: NA
J: TRBJ2-7
V: TRBV5-6
D: TRBD1
DNA: TGTGCCAGCAGCTTGGGACAGGGCATCTACGAGCAGTACTTC
CDR3: CASSLGQGIYEQYF

size: once
J: TRBJ2-1
V: TRBV4-2
D: NA
DNA: TGTGCCAGCAGCCAAGGCGCGGCCGGCTCCTACAATGAGCAGTTCTTC
CDR3: CASSQGAAGSYNEQFF

size: NA
J: TRBJ2-2
V: TRBV15
D: TRBD2
DNA: TGTGCCACCAGCAGAGATACCACCGGGACTACGAACACCGGGGAGCTGTTTTTT
CDR3: CATSRDTTGTTNTGELFF

size: NA
J: TRBJ1-5
V: TRBV19
D: TRBD1
DNA: TGTGCCAGTAGTATCCGGACAGGGGAGAAGGGACAGCCCCAGCATTTT
CDR3: CASSIRTGEKGQPQHF

size: NA
J: TRBJ2-1
V: TRBV14
D: TRBD2
DNA: TGTGCCAGCAGCCAAGGGGGGGAGTTAGCGGGAGGCTTCGGCTCCTACAATGAGCAGTTCTTC
CDR3: CASSQGGELAGGFGSYNEQFF

size: NA
J: TRBJ2-7
V: TRBV27
D: NA
DNA: TGTGCCAGCAAGGCGGGTACCGAGCAGTACTTC
CDR3: CASKAGTEQYF

size: once
J: TRBJ2-7
V: TRBV5-4
D: TRBD2
DNA: TGTGCCAGCAGCTATAGCGGGAGCTACGAGCAGTACTTC
CDR3: CASSYSGSYEQYF

size: NA
J: TRBJ1-5
V: TRBV27
D: TRBD1
DNA: TGTGCCAGCAGTGACCGGACAGGGGAGACTCAGCCCCAGCATTTT
CDR3: CASSDRTGETQPQHF

size: NA
J: TRBJ1-2
V: TRBV5-6
D: NA
DNA: TGTGCCAGCACCTTAGCGAACTATGGCTACACCTTC
CDR3: CASTLANYGYTF

size: NA
J: TRBJ1-1
V: TRBV7-6
D: NA
DNA: TGTGCCAGCAGCTTAGCAGGAGGTGGGAGGACTGAAGCTTTCTTT
CDR3: CASSLAGGGRTEAFF

size: NA
J: TRBJ2-7
V: TRBV28
D: NA
DNA: TGTGCCATCTTGAAGCAGGGGTCCTACGAGCAGTACTTC
CDR3: CAILKQGSYEQYF

size: few
J: TRBJ2-7
V: TRBV19
D: TRBD2
DNA: TGTGCCAGTAGTAGCCACACTAGCGGGAGGGCCTACGAGCAGTACTTC
CDR3: CASSSHTSGRAYEQYF

size: NA
J: TRBJ2-2
V: TRBV4-1
D: NA
DNA: TGCGCCAGCAGCCAAGATTTTGGTAGCGCCAACACCGGGGAGCTGTTTTTT
CDR3: CASSQDFGSANTGELFF

size: NA
J: TRBJ1-2
V: TRBV5-6
D: NA
DNA: TGTGCCAGCAGCCCTCCGGGACACCCTAACAGGGGCTACACCTTC
CDR3: CASSPPGHPNRGYTF

size: NA
J: TRBJ2-4
V: TRBV29-1
D: TRBD2
DNA: TGCAGCGTTGTAGAACTAGCGGGGGGCCGAGGAGCCAAAAACATTCAGTACTTC
CDR3: CSVVELAGGRGAKNIQYF

size: NA
J: TRBJ1-2
V: TRBV5-6
D: NA
DNA: TGTGCCAGCAGCTTGGGGACATTCCAGGGCAACTATGGCTACACCTTC
CDR3: CASSLGTFQGNYGYTF

size: NA
J: TRBJ2-1
V: TRBV4-1
D: TRBD2
DNA: TGCGCCAGCAGCCAAGGGATGGGCCTAGCGGAAGAAGGCAATGAGCAGTTCTTC
CDR3: CASSQGMGLAEEGNEQFF

size: NA
J: TRBJ1-3
V: TRBV30
D: NA
DNA: TGTGCCTGGAGGCGTCCGGGGTCCCCCTCTGGAAACACCATATATTTT
CDR3: CAWRRPGSPSGNTIYF

size: once
J: TRBJ2-7
V: TRBV6-6
D: TRBD2
DNA: TGTGCCAGCAGTTGGGCCCGGGGGGGCTTTTCCGAGCAGTACTTC
CDR3: CASSWARGGFSEQYF

size: NA
J: TRBJ2-7
V: TRBV18
D: TRBD2
DNA: TGTGCCAGCTCACCACCGGAGGGGACTAGCGGGAGCGGGTACGAGCAGTACTTC
CDR3: CASSPPEGTSGSGYEQYF

size: NA
J: TRBJ2-3
V: TRBV5-1
D: NA
DNA: TGCGCCAGCAGCTTGTGGGATAGACTGGGAGCAGGTACGCAGTATTTT
CDR3: CASSLWDRLGAGTQYF

size: once
J: TRBJ1-2
V: TRBV28
D: NA
DNA: TGTGCCAGCAGCCGGTATGGCTACACCTTC
CDR3: CASSRYGYTF

size: NA
J: TRBJ1-3
V: TRBV27
D: TRBD1
DNA: TGTGCCAGCAGCTCACAGGGGTCTGGAAACACCATATATTTT
CDR3: CASSSQGSGNTIYF

size: NA
J: TRBJ1-4
V: TRBV5-1
D: TRBD1
DNA: TGCGCCAGCAGCTTGGAGGACAGGGTAAATGAAAAACTGTTTTTT
CDR3: CASSLEDRVNEKLFF

size: NA
J: TRBJ1-5
V: TRBV4-1
D: NA
DNA: TGCGCCAGCAGCCAAGAAGCGGGTCAGCCCCAGCATTTT
CDR3: CASSQEAGQPQHF

size: once
J: TRBJ2-2
V: TRBV11-2
D: NA
DNA: TGTGCCAGCAGCTTAAGCGGGTGGCCCCTCAACACCGGGGAGCTGTTTTTT
CDR3: CASSLSGWPLNTGELFF

size: NA
J: TRBJ2-2
V: TRBV2
D: TRBD2
DNA: TGTGCCAGCAGTGCCCCGCCTGCGGGAGCCATCACCGGGGAGCTGTTTTTT
CDR3: CASSAPPAGAITGELFF

size: NA
J: TRBJ2-1
V: TRBV11-2
D: NA
DNA: TGTGCCAGCAGCAACAGCTTAAACAGCCCCCGGCAGTTCTTC
CDR3: CASSNSLNSPRQFF

size: NA
J: TRBJ1-1
V: TRBV6-1
D: NA
DNA: TGTGCCAGCCAGGAGGCAGGGGTTGTGGCTGAAGCTTTCTTT
CDR3: CASQEAGVVAEAFF

size: once
J: TRBJ2-1
V: TRBV25-1
D: TRBD2
DNA: TGTGCCAGCAGTGACGAACTAGCGGGAGCTACACGAAATGAGCAGTTCTTC
CDR3: CASSDELAGATRNEQFF

size: few
J: TRBJ2-3
V: TRBV29-1
D: TRBD2
DNA: TGCAGCGTTGATAGGCGGGAGGGCCATCGTCGCACAGATACGCAGTATTTT
CDR3: CSVDRREGHRRTDTQYF

size: NA
J: TRBJ2-2
V: TRBV4-1
D: TRBD2
DNA: TGCGCCAGCAGCCAAGATAAGAAGCGGGAGTATCTCGAAACCGGGGAGCTGTTTTTT
CDR3: CASSQDKKREYLETGELFF

size: NA
J: TRBJ2-3
V: TRBV9
D: TRBD1
DNA: TGTGCCAGCAGCCGCACAGGGGTTACTAGCACAGATACGCAGTATTTT
CDR3: CASSRTGVTSTDTQYF

size: NA
J: TRBJ2-1
V: TRBV5-6
D: TRBD2
DNA: TGTGCCAGCAGCACCCTAGCGGGAGGGCCGGATGAGCAGTTCTTC
CDR3: CASSTLAGGPDEQFF